This entry lists 16 T cell receptor beta chains sequenced from one sample in a study of T cells expressing NK-cell markers. Each CDR3 protein gets one entry in TCRdb, which reprocessed the 5' RACE reads and gives no DNA. The table gives approximately 550,000 distinct CDR3 sequences; the top ten clones make up around 3.3% of it. The specimen sequenced was blood T cells: a sorted CD56 or NKG2C T cell subset, CD4+ or CD8+ T cells, or bulk PBMC T cells (not recorded which). Receptors originate from a man between 18 and 29 years old in good health.

V usage is TRBV5-4 and J usage is TRBJ1-5; TCRdb returns TRBD1, unconfirmable since there is no DNA. Germline V gene data show CDR1 as SGHNT and CDR2 as YYREEE (reference sequence). CDR3 size: 14 residues. The CDR3 spells CASSFGGYNQPQHF.

The V gene is TRBV11-2, the J gene TRBJ2-1; TCRdb's D gene call, TRBD2, goes unchecked for lack of DNA. The length of the CDR3 is 15 residues. Germline CDR1 is SGHAT and CDR2 is FQNNGV. CDR3 region: CASSSRDFFYNEQFF.

V and J are TRBV12-3 or TRBV12-4 and TRBJ2-3; TCRdb gives TRBD1 as the D gene, but with no DNA this cannot be confirmed. The CDR3 extends over 16 amino acids. The CDR3 region is CASSFQSPAAGYTQYF.

The J gene is TRBJ2-3, the V gene TRBV7-6; TCRdb proposes TRBD2, but this gene call is untestable without DNA. Per the germline V gene, CDR1 is SGHVS and CDR2 is FNYEAQ. This CDR3 has 17 amino acids. CDR3 sequence reads: CASSLASVAGSTDTQYF.

The chain recombines TRBV30 with TRBJ2-6; TCRdb gives TRBD1 as the D gene, but with no DNA this cannot be confirmed. This CDR3 has 17 amino acids. The V gene's germline CDR1 is GTSNPN and CDR2 SVGIG (reference sequence). CDR3 sequence: CAWSVWQGSSGANVLTF.

V is TRBV3-1 and J is TRBJ2-1. Germline V gives CDR1 LGHDT, CDR2 YNNKEL (reference sequence). There are 17 residues in the CDR3. The CDR3 spells CASSRGDRGSSYNEQFF.

CDR3 sequence: CASSQLGRNNSPLHF. The J gene is TRBJ1-6, the V gene TRBV3-1; lacking DNA, the TRBD1 call made by TCRdb goes unchecked. The germline CDR1 and CDR2 sequences are LGHDT and YNNKEL (reference sequence). CDR3 size: 15 residues.

The CDR3 sequence: CSKTDRAETQYF. This sequence joins TRBV20-1 and TRBJ2-5; the TCRdb D gene call, TRBD1, has no DNA to confirm it. Germline V gene sequence: CDR1 DFQATT, CDR2 SNEGSKA (reference sequence). This CDR3 comprises 12 residues.

The chain employs TRBV11-2 and TRBJ2-1; with no DNA, the TCRdb D assignment of TRBD2 cannot be verified. This CDR3 comprises 19 residues. Germline CDR1 and CDR2: SGHAT and FQNNGV. CDR3 residues: CASSYPLAQPNINYNEQFF.

The chain combines TRBV6-5 with TRBJ2-1. This CDR3 spans 13 amino acids. CDR1 and CDR2 (germline): MNHEY, SVGAGI. CDR3 loop: CASSYSRGNDPFF.

CDR3 protein: CASSLEGEGSGANVLTF. This chain uses TRBV5-1 with TRBJ2-6. This CDR3 has 17 amino acids. Germline V lookup: CDR1 SGHRS, CDR2 YFSETQ.

The chain joins TRBV5-1 to TRBJ2-7. The CDR3 sequence is 13 residues long. From germline, CDR1 is SGHRS and CDR2 YFSETQ. The CDR3 loop reads CASSPEYSYEQYF.

The V and J genes are TRBV29-1 and TRBJ1-1; as DNA is missing, the TRBD1 call by TCRdb cannot be tested. Germline assignment: CDR1 SQVTM and CDR2 ANQGSEA. CDR3 length: 15 amino acids. CDR3 sequence reads: CSVAVPGTVNTEAFF.

The J gene is TRBJ2-1, the V gene TRBV21-1. TRBV21-1 is a known pseudogene. This CDR3 has 12 amino acids. CDR3 in amino acids: CASSKVGNEQFF.

The chain has TRBV12-3 or TRBV12-4 and TRBJ1-2. This CDR3 has 14 amino acids. CDR3 residues: CATQRGPPNYGYTF.

The chain has TRBV27 and TRBJ2-5; as DNA is missing, the TRBD2 call by TCRdb cannot be tested. The V gene's germline CDR1 is MNHEY and CDR2 SMNVEV (reference sequence). The CDR3 totals 17 residues. Here the CDR3 reads CASSPYTSGRVQETQYF.